What follows is one T cell receptor beta chain and its context. Its antigen is currently unknown. PCR amplification relied on 60 Vbeta primers (plus 13 Jbeta primers). Generated by immunoSEQ multiplex PCR, the TCRdb table keeps only in-frame clones and is missing some. Of some 110,000 clones listed, around 85% are singletons. The data belong to a study of cytomegalovirus exposure and HLA in healthy donors. Whole-study results and caveats: For TCR beta chains, V- and J-gene trimming was later linked to a missense DCLRE1C variant. Associated with cytomegalovirus, according to the listing, were 150 to 200 TCR beta chains.

Sequenced sample: PBMCs. The sequence came from a young man in good health and CMV-seronegative.

The CDR3: CASSLAGRGEYNEQFF. The CDR3 nucleotides are TGTGCCAGCAGTTTAGCTGGCAGGGGCGAATACAATGAGCAGTTCTTC. V and J are TRBV28 and TRBJ2-1; weak D call: TRBD1 (6 bases). The V gene lost 2 bases and the J gene lost 4 bases, with 15 bases spanning the gap. Per the germline V gene, CDR1 is MDHEN and CDR2 is SYDVKM. The CDR3 contains 16 residues.